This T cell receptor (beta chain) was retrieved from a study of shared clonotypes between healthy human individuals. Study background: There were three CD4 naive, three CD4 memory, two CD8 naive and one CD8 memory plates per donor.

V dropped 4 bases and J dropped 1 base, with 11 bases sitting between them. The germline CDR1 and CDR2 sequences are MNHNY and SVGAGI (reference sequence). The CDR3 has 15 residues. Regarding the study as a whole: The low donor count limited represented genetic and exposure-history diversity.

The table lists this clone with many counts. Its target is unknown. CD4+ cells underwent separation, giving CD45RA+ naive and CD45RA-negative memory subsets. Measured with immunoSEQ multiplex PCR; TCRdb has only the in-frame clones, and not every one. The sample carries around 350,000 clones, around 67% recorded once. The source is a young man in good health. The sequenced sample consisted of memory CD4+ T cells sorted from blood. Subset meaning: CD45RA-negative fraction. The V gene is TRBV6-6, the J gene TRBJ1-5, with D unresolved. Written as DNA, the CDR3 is TGTGCCAGCAGTTCTGGTGGTGGGAGCAATCAGCCCCAGCATTTT. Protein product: CASSSGGGSNQPQHF.